The clone carrying this TCR beta chain was found many times. Time point defined: sample taken at primary tumor resection. The sequenced material consisted of unsorted whole RNA from tumor, nontumor lung or frozen PBMC. This entry is derived from a study of spatial heterogeneity in lung cancer. TCRdb called the 5' RACE reads again in MiXCR, with one record for every CDR3 protein. Among under 100,000 distinct CDR3 sequences listed, approximately 8.6% were seen once. Per germline, CDR1 DFQATT and CDR2 SNEGSKA (reference sequence). This CDR3 contains 12 residues. The V end lost 0 bases, the J end lost 3 bases, and 6 bases lay between the germline ends.

Source: PBMCs, taken at surgery. The chain couples TRBV20-1 to TRBJ2-7, with D perhaps TRBD1 or TRBD2 (5 bases each). This TCR came from a male donor with early-stage non-small cell lung cancer. The CDR3 sequence: CSAREGVYEQYF. As DNA, the CDR3 is TGCAGTGCTAGAGAGGGGGTCTACGAGCAGTACTTC.